This T cell receptor delta chain was captured in a study of γδ T cells in repeated Plasmodium falciparum infection. The overall study: Donors had four controlled P. falciparum NF54 infections over about 640 days. Study-level findings and limits: Compared with Australian children, Malian Vdelta2-negative repertoires seemed more clonal, less diverse, less shared. One small rural Malian village, predominantly a single ethnic group, supplied the cohort. In Vdelta2-negative, largely Vdelta1+, gammadelta repertoires, repeated controlled infections appeared to drive clonal selection waves.

Flow sorting of PBMC yielded separate Vgamma9/Vdelta2+ and Vdelta2-negative gammadelta T cell populations for bulk repertoire analysis. TCRdb ran CATT on the multiplex PCR reads. The table lists 70,000 to 95,000 delta-chain clones, approximately 1.4% of them singletons, with 8.5% to 10% in the top ten. There are many counts of this clone. No antigen is known for it. TCRdb records a much larger clone's protein for this DNA, with a difference at residue 16 that likely arises from a read error; the protein given is the translation of the DNA. V was pared by 1 base and J by 3 bases, with 20 bases of the junction left unmatched. CDR1 is TSWWSYY, CDR2 QGS, per germline. CDR3 length: 21 residues.

What was sequenced was gamma-delta T cells from blood. The V and J genes are TRDV1 and TRDJ1; TRDD3 agrees at 10 bases. The receptor was derived from a pool of human donors (malaria-infected and uninfected, not separated). CDR3 sequence: CALGEQSGYWGISSDADKLIF. CDR3 bases: TGTGCTCTTGGGGAACAATCCGGGTACTGGGGGATCTCCTCTGACGCCGATAAACTCATCTTT.